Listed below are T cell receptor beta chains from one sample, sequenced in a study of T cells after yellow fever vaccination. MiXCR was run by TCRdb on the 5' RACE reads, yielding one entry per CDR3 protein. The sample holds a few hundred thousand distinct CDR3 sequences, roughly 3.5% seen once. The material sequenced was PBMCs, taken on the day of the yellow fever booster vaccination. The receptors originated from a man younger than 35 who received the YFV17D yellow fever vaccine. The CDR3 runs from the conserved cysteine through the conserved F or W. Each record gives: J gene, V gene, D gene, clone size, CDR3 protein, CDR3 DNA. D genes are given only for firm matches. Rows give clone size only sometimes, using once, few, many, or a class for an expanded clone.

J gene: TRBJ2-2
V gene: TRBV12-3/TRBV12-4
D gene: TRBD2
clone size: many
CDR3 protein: CASSSGGRDTGELFF
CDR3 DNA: TGTGCCAGCAGTTCGGGGGGGCGGGACACCGGGGAGCTGTTTTTT

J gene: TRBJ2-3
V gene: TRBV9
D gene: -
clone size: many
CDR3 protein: CASSGGLLTDTQYF
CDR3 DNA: TGTGCCAGCAGCGGTGGGCTCCTCACAGATACGCAGTATTTT

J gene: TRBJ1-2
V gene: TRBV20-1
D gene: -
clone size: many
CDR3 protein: CSAHGTLLDYGYTF
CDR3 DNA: TGCAGTGCTCACGGGACACTCCTGGACTATGGCTACACCTTC

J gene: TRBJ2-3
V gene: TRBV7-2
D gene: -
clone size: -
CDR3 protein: CASSLELASTDTQYF
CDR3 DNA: TGTGCCAGCAGCTTAGAACTCGCGAGCACAGATACGCAGTATTTT

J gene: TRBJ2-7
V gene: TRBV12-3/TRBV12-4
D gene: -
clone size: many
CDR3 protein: CASSSWRGDYEQYF
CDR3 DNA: TGTGCCAGCAGCTCCTGGCGGGGAGACTACGAGCAGTACTTC

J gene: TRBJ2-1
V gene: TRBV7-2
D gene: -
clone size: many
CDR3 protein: CASTLSGFEQFF
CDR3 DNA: TGTGCCAGCACCCTCAGCGGCTTTGAGCAGTTCTTC

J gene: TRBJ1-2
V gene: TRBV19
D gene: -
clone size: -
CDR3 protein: CASNILGQASVGYTF
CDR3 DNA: TGTGCCAGCAATATTTTGGGGCAGGCCTCGGTCGGCTACACCTTC

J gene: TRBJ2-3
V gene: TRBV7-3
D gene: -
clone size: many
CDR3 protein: CASSLRGTPVAGRGTDTQYF
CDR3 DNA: TGTGCCAGCAGCTTAAGGGGGACCCCGGTGGCAGGGCGGGGCACAGATACGCAGTATTTT

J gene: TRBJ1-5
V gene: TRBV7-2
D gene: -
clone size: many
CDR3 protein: CASSLGGGNQPQHF
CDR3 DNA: TGTGCCAGCAGCTTGGGAGGAGGAAATCAGCCCCAGCATTTT

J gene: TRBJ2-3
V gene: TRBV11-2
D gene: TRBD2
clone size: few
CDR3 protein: CASSLLRLAGAFSTDTQYF
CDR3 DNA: TGTGCCAGCAGCTTACTCCGTCTAGCGGGGGCCTTTAGCACAGATACGCAGTATTTT

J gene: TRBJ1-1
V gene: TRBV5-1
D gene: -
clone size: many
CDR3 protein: CASDTFGGAGTEAFF
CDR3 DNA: TGCGCCAGCGACACTTTCGGGGGCGCGGGCACTGAAGCTTTCTTT

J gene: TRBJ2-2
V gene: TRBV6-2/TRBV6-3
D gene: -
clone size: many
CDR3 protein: CASTLGLRGTGELFF
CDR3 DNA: TGTGCCAGCACCCTGGGGTTAAGGGGCACCGGGGAGCTGTTTTTT

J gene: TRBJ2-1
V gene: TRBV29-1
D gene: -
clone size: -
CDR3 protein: CSVGGGAYEQFF
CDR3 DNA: TGCAGCGTTGGGGGGGGGGCCTATGAGCAGTTCTTC

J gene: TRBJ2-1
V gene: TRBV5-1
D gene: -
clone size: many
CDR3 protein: CASSLEAAVSYNEQFF
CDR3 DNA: TGCGCCAGCAGCTTGGAAGCGGCCGTTAGCTACAATGAGCAGTTCTTC

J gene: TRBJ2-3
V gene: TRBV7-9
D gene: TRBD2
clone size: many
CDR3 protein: CASSFFPRTSGVPDTQYF
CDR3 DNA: TGTGCCAGCAGCTTTTTTCCCCGGACTAGCGGGGTACCAGATACGCAGTATTTT

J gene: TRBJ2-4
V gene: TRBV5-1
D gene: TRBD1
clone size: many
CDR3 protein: CASSKGAGDIQYF
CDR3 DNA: TGCGCCAGCAGCAAGGGGGCTGGGGACATTCAGTACTTC

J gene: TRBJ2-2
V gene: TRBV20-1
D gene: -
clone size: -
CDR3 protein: CSATRNLRQWTGELFF
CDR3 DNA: TGCAGTGCTACACGAAACTTAAGGCAGTGGACCGGGGAGCTGTTTTTT

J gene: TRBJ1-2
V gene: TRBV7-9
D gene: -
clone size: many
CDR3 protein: CASSHPLGNYGYTF
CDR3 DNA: TGTGCCAGCAGCCACCCTCTCGGGAACTATGGCTACACCTTC

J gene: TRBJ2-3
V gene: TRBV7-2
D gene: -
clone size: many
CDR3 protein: CASRGGNTDTQYF
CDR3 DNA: TGTGCCAGTAGGGGCGGAAACACAGATACGCAGTATTTT

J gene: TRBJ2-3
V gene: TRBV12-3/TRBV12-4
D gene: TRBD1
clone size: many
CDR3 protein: CASSPAGGDPDTQYF
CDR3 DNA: TGTGCCAGCAGTCCCGCAGGGGGCGATCCAGATACGCAGTATTTT

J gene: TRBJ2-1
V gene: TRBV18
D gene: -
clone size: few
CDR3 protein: CASSPRASSYNEQFF
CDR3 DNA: TGTGCCAGCTCACCACGAGCTAGCTCCTACAATGAGCAGTTCTTC

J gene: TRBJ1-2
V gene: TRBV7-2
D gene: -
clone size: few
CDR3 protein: CASSSPGVGNYGYTF
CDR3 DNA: TGTGCCAGCAGCTCGCCCGGGGTTGGGAACTATGGCTACACCTTC

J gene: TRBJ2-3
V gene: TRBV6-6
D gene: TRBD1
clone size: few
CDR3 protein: CASSLRVSGGDTQYF
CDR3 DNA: TGTGCCAGCAGTTTACGAGTTTCAGGGGGCGATACGCAGTATTTT

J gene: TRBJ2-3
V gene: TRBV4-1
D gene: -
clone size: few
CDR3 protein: CASSQDPLRPSTDTQYF
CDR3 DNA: TGCGCCAGCAGCCAAGATCCCCTCCGTCCTAGCACAGATACGCAGTATTTT

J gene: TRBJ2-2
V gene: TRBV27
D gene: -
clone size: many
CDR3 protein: CASSFRIPNTGELFF
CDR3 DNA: TGTGCCAGCAGTTTCAGGATTCCGAACACCGGGGAGCTGTTTTTT

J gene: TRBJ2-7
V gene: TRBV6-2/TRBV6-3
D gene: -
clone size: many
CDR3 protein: CASSYSRPYEQYF
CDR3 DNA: TGTGCCAGCAGTTACAGTCGGCCCTACGAGCAGTACTTC

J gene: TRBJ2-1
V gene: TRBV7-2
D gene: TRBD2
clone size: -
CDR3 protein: CASSLVGGGTYNEQFF
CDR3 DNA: TGTGCCAGCAGCTTAGTGGGCGGGGGAACGTACAATGAGCAGTTCTTC

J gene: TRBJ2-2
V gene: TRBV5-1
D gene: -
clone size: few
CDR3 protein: CASSWDPGGSTGELFF
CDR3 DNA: TGCGCCAGCAGTTGGGATCCGGGCGGTTCCACCGGGGAGCTGTTTTTT

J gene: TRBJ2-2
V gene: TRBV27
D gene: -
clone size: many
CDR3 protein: CASRTSLPRAGELFF
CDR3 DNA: TGTGCCAGCAGAACCTCTCTTCCGAGAGCCGGGGAGCTGTTTTTT

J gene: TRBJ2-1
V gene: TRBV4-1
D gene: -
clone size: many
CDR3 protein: CASSQEASVPRGQFF
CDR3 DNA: TGCGCCAGCAGCCAAGAGGCGTCGGTTCCCCGGGGTCAGTTCTTC

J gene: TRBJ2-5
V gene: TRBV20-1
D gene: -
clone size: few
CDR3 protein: CSARDFETQYF
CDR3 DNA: TGCAGTGCTAGAGATTTCGAGACCCAGTACTTC

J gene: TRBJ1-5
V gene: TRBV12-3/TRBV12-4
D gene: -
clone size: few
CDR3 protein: CASSLVENQPQHF
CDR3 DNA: TGTGCCAGCAGTTTGGTGGAGAATCAGCCCCAGCATTTT

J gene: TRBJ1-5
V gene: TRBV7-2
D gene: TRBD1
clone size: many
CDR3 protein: CASSYVGQGGQPQHF
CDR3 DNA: TGTGCCAGCAGCTATGTTGGACAGGGAGGTCAGCCCCAGCATTTT

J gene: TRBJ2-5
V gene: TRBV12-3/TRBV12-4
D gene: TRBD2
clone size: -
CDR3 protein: CASSFGLARYF
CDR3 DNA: TGTGCCAGCAGTTTCGGACTAGCGAGGTACTTC

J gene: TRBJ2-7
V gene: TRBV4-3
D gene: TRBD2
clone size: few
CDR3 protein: CASSQLAGDPSYEQYF
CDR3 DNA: TGCGCCAGCAGCCAACTAGCGGGGGACCCCTCCTACGAGCAGTACTTC

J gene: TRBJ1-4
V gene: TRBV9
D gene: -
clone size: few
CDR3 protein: CASSGRGLTNEKLFF
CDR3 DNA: TGTGCCAGCAGCGGCCGGGGGCTGACTAATGAAAAACTGTTTTTT

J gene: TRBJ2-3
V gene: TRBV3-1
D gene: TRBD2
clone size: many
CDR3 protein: CASSGRVAGGTDTQYF
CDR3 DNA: TGTGCCAGCAGCGGCCGGGTAGCGGGGGGAACAGATACGCAGTATTTT

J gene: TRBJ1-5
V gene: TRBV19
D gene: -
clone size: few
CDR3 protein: CASSIRGREDQPQHF
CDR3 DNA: TGTGCCAGTAGTATAAGGGGTCGCGAGGATCAGCCCCAGCATTTT

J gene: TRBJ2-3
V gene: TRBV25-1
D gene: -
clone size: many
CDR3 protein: CASSEYRAADTQYF
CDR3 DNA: TGTGCCAGCAGTGAATATAGAGCCGCAGATACGCAGTATTTT

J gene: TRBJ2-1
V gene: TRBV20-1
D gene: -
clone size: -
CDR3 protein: CSARRPEGSSYNEQFF
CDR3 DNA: TGCAGTGCACGGAGGCCCGAAGGGAGCTCCTACAATGAGCAGTTCTTC

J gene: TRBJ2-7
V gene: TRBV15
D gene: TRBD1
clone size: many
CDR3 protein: CATSRNRGEQYF
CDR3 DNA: TGTGCCACCAGCAGAAACAGGGGCGAGCAGTACTTC

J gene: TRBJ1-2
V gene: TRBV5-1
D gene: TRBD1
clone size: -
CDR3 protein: CASSLAPTGNYGYTF
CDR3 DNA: TGCGCCAGCAGCTTAGCACCGACAGGGAACTATGGCTACACCTTC

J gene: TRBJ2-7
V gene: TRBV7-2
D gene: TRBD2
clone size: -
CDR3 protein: CASSFLAGGYEQYF
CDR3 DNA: TGTGCCAGCAGCTTCCTAGCGGGGGGTTACGAGCAGTACTTC

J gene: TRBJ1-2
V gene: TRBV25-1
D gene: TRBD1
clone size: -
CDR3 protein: CASSETRQGGSRGYTF
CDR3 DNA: TGTGCCAGCAGTGAAACTCGACAGGGGGGTTCAAGGGGCTACACCTTC

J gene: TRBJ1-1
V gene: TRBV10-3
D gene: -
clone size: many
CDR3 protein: CAISESGGKAFF
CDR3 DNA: TGTGCCATCAGTGAGTCGGGGGGCAAAGCTTTCTTT

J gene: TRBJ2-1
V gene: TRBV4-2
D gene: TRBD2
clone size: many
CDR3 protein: CASSQGILAGGSSYNEQFF
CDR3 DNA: TGTGCCAGCAGCCAAGGGATCCTAGCGGGGGGGAGCTCCTACAATGAGCAGTTCTTC

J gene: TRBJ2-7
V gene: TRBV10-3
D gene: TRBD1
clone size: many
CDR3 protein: CAISQSRDRGYEQYF
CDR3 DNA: TGTGCCATCAGCCAATCGCGGGACAGGGGGTATGAGCAGTACTTC

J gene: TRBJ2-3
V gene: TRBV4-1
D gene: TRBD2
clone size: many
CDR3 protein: CASSPGRRGGRGTDTQYF
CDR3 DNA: TGCGCCAGCAGCCCAGGACGGCGGGGGGGCCGGGGCACAGATACGCAGTATTTT

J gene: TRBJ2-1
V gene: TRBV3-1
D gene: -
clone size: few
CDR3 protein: CASSQESLGRNEQFF
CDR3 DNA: TGTGCCAGCAGCCAAGAATCCTTAGGCCGGAATGAGCAGTTCTTC

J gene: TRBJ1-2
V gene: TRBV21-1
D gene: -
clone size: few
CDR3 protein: CASRRGMPPPLFRYTF
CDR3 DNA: TGTGCCAGCAGGAGGGGAATGCCACCCCCATTGTTCCGCTACACCTTC

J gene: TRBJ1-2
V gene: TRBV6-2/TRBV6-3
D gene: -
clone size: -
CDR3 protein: CASSHLGGGYTF
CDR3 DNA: TGTGCCAGCAGCCACCTGGGAGGAGGCTACACCTTC

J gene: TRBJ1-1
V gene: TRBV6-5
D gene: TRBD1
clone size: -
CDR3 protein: CASKNVRTGEGTNTEAFF
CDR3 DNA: TGTGCCAGCAAAAACGTTCGGACAGGGGAGGGGACGAACACTGAAGCTTTCTTT

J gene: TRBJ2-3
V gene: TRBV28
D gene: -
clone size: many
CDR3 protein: CASSFPSADTQYF
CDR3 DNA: TGTGCCAGCAGTTTCCCTAGTGCAGATACGCAGTATTTT